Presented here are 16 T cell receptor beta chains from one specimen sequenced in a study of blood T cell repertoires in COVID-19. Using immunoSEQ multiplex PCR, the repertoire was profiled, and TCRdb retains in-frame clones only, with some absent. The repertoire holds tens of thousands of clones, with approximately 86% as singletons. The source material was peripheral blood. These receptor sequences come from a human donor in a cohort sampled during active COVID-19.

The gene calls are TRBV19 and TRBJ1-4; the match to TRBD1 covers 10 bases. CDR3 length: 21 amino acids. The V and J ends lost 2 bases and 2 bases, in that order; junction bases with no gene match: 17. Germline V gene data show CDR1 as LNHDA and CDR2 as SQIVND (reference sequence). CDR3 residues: CASSIYPKDRGRGSTNEKLFF. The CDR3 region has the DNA TGTGCCAGTAGTATATACCCAAAAGACAGGGGGCGAGGGTCTACTAATGAAAAACTGTTTTTT.

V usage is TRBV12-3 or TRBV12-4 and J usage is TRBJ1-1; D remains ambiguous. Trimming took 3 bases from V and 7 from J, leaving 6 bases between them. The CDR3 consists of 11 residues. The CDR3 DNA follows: TGTGCCAGCAGTTTGGGCATTGAAGCTTTCTTT. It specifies CASSLGIEAFF.

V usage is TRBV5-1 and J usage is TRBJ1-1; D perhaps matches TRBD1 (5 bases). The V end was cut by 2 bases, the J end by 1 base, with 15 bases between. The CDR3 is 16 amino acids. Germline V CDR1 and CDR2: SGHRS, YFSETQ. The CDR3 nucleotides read TGCGCCAGCAGCTTCGTTGGGGGGAAAGGGAACACTGAAGCTTTCTTT. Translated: CASSFVGGKGNTEAFF.

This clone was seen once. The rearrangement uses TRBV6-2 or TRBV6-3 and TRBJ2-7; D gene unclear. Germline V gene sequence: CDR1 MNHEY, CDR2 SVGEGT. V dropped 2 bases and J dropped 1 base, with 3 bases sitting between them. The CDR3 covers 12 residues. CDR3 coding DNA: TGTGCCAGCAGTTACCCGTCCTACGAGCAGTACTTC. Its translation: CASSYPSYEQYF.

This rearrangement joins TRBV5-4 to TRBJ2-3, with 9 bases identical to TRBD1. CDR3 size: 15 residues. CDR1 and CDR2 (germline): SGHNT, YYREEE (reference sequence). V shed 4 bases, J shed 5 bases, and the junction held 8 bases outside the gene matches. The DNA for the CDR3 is TGTGCCAGCAGCATAACCGGGACAGGGATAGATACGCAGTATTTT. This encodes CASSITGTGIDTQYF.

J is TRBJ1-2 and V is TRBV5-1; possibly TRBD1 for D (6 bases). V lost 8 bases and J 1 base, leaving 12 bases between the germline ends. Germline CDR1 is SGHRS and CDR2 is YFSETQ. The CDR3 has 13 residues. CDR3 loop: CASGQSLNYGYTF. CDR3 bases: TGCGCCAGTGGACAGTCGCTTAACTATGGCTACACCTTC.

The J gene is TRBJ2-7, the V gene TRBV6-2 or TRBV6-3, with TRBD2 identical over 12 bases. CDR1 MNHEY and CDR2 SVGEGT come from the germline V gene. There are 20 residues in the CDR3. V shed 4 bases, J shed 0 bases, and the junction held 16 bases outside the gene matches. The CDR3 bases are TGTGCCAGCAGTTCCTACCGTCCCGGGACTAGCGGGCCGAGCTCCTACGAGCAGTACTTC. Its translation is CASSSYRPGTSGPSSYEQYF.

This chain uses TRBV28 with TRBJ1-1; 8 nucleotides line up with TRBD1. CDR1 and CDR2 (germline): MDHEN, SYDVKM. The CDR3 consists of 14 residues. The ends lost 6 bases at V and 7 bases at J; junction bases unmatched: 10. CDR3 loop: CASRRTGRLNEAFF. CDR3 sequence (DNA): TGTGCCAGCAGGAGGACAGGGCGTCTTAATGAAGCTTTCTTT.

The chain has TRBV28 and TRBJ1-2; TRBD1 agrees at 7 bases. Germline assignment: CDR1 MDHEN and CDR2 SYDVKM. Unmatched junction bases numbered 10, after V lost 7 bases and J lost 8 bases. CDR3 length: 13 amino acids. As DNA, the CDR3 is TGTGCCAGCACCCCCGACAGGGTGAAAGGCTACACCTTC. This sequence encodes CASTPDRVKGYTF.

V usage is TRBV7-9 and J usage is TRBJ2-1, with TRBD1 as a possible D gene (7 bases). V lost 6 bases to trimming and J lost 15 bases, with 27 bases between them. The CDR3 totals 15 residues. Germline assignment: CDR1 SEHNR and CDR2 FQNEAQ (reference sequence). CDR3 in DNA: TGTGCCAGCAGTATCAACAGGGGTGGAGGAGGGTATTTGTTCTTC. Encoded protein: CASSINRGGGGYLFF.

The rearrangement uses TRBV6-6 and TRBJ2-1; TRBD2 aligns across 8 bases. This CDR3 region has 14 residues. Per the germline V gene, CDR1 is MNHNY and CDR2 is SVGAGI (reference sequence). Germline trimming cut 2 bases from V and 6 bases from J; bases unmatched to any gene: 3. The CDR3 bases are TGTGCCAGCAGTTACGGGACTAGTTTCAATGAGCAGTTCTTC. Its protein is CASSYGTSFNEQFF.

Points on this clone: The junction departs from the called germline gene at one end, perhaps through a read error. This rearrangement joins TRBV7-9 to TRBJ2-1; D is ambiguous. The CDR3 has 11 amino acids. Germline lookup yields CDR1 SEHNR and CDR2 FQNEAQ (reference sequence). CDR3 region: CASTRVLPPIF. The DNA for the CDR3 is TGTGCCAGCACCCGGGTTCTGCCCCCCATCTTC.

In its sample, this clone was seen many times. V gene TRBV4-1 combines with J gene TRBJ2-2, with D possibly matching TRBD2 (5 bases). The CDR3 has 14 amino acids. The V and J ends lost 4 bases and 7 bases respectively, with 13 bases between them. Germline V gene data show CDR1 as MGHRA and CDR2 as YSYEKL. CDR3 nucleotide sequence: TGCGCCAGCAGCCGAGGGAGCTTGAACGGGGAGCTGTTTTTT. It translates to CASSRGSLNGELFF.

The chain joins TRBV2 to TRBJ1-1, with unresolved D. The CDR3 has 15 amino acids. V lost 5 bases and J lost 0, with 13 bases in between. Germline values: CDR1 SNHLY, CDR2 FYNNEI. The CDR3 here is CASSLYGVMNTEAFF. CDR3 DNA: TGTGCCAGCAGTCTTTACGGGGTCATGAACACTGAAGCTTTCTTT. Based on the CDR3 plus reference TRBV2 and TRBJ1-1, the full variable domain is EPEVTQTPSHQVTQMGQEVILRCVPISNHLYFYWYRQILGQKVEFLVSFYNNEISEKSEIFDDQFSVERPDGSNFTLKIRSTKLEDSAMYFCASSLYGVMNTEAFFGQGTRLTVV.

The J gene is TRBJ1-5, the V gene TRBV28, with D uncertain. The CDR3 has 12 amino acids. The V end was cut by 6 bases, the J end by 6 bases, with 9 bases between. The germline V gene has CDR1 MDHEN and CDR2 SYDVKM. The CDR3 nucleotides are TGTGCCAGCAGCTCGGCAGGTCAGCCCCAGCATTTT. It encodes CASSSAGQPQHF.

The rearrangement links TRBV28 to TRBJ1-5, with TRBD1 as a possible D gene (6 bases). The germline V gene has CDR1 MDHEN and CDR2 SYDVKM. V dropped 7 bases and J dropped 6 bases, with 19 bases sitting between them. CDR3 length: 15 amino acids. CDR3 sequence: CASTIGQLSGQPQHF. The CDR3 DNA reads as TGTGCCAGCACTATAGGACAGCTAAGCGGTCAGCCCCAGCATTTT.